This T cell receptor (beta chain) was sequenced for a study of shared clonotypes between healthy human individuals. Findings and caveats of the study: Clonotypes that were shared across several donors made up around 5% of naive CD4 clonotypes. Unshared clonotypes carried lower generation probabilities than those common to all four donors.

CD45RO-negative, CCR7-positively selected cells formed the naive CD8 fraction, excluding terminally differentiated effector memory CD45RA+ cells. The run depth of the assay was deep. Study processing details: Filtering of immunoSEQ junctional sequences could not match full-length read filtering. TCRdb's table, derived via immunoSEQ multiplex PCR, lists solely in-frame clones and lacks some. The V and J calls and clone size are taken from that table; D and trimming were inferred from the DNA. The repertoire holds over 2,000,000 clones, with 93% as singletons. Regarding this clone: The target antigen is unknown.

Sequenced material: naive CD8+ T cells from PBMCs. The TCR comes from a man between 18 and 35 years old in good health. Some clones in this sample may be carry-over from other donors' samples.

Here the CDR3 reads CASDSALGGELFF. In DNA form, the CDR3 reads TGTGCCTCCGATTCCGCCCTAGGCGGGGAGCTGTTTTTT. The genes are TRBV30 and TRBJ2-2; D gene uncertain. This CDR3 is 13 amino acids long. Per germline, CDR1 GTSNPN and CDR2 SVGIG (reference sequence). The ends were cut back, 7 bases at V and 7 bases at J, with 16 bases in the middle.